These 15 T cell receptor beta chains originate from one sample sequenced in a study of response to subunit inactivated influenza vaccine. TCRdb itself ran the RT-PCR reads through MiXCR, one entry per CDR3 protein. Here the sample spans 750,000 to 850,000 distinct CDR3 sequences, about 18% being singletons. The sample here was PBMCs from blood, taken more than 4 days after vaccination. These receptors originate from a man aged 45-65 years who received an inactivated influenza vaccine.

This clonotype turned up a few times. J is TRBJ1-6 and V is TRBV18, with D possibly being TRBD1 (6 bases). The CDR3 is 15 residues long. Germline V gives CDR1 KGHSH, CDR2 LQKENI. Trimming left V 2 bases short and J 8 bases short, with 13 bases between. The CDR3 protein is CASSPSVAGDSPLHF. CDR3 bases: TGTGCCAGCTCACCATCTGTGGCAGGGGATTCACCCCTCCACTTT.

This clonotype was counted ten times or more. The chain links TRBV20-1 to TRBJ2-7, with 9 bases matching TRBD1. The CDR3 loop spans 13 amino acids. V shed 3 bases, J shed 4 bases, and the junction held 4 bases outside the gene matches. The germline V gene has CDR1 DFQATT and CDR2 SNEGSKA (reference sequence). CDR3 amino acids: CSARADRGYEQYF. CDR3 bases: TGCAGTGCTAGGGCGGACAGGGGTTACGAGCAGTACTTC.

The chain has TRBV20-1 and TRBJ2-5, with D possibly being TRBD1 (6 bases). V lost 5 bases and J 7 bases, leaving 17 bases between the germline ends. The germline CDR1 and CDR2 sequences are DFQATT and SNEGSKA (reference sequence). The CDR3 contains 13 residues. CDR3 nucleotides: TGCAGTGCTGAAGTCTCAGGGGTGGGGACCCAGTACTTC. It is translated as CSAEVSGVGTQYF.

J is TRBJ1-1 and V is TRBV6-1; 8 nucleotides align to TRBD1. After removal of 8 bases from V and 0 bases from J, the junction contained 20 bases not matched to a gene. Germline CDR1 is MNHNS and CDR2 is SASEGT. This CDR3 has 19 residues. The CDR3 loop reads CASAKTRTGIGEMNTEAFF. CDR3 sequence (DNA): TGTGCCAGCGCCAAAACCAGGACAGGGATCGGGGAAATGAACACTGAAGCTTTCTTT.

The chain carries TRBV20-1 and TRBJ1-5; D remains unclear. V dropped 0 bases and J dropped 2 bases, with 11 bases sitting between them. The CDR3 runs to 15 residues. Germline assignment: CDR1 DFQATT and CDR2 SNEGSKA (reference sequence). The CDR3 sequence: CSARDLFLGNQPQHF. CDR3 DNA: TGCAGTGCTAGAGATTTGTTCCTCGGCAATCAGCCCCAGCATTTT.

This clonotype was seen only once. The CDR3 DNA reads TGTGCCAGCAGTTTAGCAGAAAAACTGTTTTTT. This encodes CASSLAEKLFF. The J gene is TRBJ1-4, the V gene TRBV28; D call uncertain. Germline V gene sequence: CDR1 MDHEN, CDR2 SYDVKM. With 2 bases removed from V and 8 bases from J, the gap between germline ends came to 3 bases. CDR3 length equals 11 residues.

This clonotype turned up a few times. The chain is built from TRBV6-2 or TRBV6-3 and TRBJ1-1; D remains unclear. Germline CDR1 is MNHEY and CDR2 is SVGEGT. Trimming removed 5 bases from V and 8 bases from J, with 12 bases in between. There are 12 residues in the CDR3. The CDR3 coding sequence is TGTGCCAGCAGTACTGGGAGATGGGAAGCTTTCTTT. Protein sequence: CASSTGRWEAFF.

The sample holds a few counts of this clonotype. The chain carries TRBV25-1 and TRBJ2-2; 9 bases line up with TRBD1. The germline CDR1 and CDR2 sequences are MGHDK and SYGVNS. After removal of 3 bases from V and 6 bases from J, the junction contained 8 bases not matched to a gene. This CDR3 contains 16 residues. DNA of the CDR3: TGTGCCAGCAGTGAGTCCGGGACAGGGTATCCCGGGGAGCTGTTTTTT. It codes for CASSESGTGYPGELFF. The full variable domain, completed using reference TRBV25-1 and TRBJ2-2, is EADIYQTPRYLVIGTGKKITLECSQTMGHDKMYWYQQDPGMELHLIHYSYGVNSTEKGDLSSESTVSRIRTEHFPLTLESARPSHTSQYLCASSESGTGYPGELFFGEGSRLTVL.

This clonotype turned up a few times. This CDR3 reads CSASRQEFDAFF. The CDR3 region has the DNA TGCAGTGCTAGCAGGCAAGAGTTTGACGCTTTCTTT. This sequence joins TRBV20-1 and TRBJ1-1, with no clear D. Germline lookup yields CDR1 DFQATT and CDR2 SNEGSKA (reference sequence). The CDR3 extends over 12 amino acids. The V and J ends lost 3 bases and 11 bases respectively, with 16 bases between them.

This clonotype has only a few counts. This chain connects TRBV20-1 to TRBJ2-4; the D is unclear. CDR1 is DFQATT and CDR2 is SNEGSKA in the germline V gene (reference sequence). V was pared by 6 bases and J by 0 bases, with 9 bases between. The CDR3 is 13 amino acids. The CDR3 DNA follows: TGCAGTGCCCTTCCACTAGCCAAAAACATTCAGTACTTC. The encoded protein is CSALPLAKNIQYF.

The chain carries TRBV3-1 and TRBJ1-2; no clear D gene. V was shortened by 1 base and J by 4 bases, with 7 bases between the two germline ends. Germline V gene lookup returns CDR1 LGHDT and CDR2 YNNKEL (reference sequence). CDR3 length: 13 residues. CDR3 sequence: CASSQAGAYGYTF. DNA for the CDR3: TGTGCCAGCAGCCAAGCAGGCGCCTATGGCTACACCTTC.

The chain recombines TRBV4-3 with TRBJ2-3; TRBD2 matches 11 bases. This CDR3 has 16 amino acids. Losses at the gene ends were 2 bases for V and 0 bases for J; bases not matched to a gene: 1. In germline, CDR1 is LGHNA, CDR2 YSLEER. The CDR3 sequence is CASSQRLAGSTDTQYF. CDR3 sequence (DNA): TGCGCCAGCAGCCAACGACTAGCGGGAAGCACAGATACGCAGTATTTT.

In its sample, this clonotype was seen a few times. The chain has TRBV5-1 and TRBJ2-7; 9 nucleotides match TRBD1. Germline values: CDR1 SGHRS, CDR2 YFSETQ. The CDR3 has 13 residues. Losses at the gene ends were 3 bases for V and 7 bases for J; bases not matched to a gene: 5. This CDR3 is CASSYTTGGEQYF. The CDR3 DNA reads TGCGCCAGCAGCTACACGACAGGGGGAGAGCAGTACTTC.

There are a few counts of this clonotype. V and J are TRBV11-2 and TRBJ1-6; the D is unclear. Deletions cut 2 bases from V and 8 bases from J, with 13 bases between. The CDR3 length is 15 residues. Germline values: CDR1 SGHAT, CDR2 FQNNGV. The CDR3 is CASSLLLSEYSPLHF. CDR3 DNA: TGTGCCAGCAGCTTATTACTCTCGGAGTATTCACCCCTCCACTTT.

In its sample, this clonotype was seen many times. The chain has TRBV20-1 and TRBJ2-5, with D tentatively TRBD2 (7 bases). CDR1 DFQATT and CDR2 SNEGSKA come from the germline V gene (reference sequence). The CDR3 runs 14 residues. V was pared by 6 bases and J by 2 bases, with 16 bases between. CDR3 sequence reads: CSANLGGRQETQYF. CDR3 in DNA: TGCAGTGCCAACTTGGGGGGGCGACAAGAGACCCAGTACTTC.